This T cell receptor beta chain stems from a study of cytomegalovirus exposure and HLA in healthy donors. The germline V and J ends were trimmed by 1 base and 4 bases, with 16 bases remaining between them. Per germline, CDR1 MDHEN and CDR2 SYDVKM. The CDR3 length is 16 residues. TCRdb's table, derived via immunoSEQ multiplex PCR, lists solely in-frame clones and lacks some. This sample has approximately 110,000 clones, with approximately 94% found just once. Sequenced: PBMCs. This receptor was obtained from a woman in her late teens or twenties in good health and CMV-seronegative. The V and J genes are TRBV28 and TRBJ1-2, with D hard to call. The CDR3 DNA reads TGTGCCAGCAGTTTATTACCAGTTGTTCGAAGCTATGGCTACACCTTC. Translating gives CASSLLPVVRSYGYTF.